What follows is one TCR beta chain and its context. Antigen: not known. The sample is drawn from a study of shared clonotypes between healthy human individuals. General study results and limits: Represented genetic and exposure-history diversity was restricted by having few donors.

Germline lookup yields CDR1 SGHTA and CDR2 FQGTGA. The CDR3 runs to 15 residues. With V trimmed by 0 bases and J by 7 bases, 6 bases remained unmatched. The protocol was immunoSEQ multiplex PCR, while the TCRdb copy is restricted to in-frame clones and leaves out a portion. The sample yields 1.5 million to 1.9 million clones, 95% to 99% seen once. The receptor was derived from a man younger than 40 in good health. Sequenced input: naive CD4+ T cells sorted from blood. Described subset: CD45RA+ positively selected. The chain links TRBV7-3 to TRBJ2-1; TRBD1 agrees at 7 bases. The CDR3 protein is CASSLTRGRENEQFF. As DNA, the CDR3 is TGTGCCAGCAGCTTAACGAGGGGGCGCGAAAATGAGCAGTTCTTC.